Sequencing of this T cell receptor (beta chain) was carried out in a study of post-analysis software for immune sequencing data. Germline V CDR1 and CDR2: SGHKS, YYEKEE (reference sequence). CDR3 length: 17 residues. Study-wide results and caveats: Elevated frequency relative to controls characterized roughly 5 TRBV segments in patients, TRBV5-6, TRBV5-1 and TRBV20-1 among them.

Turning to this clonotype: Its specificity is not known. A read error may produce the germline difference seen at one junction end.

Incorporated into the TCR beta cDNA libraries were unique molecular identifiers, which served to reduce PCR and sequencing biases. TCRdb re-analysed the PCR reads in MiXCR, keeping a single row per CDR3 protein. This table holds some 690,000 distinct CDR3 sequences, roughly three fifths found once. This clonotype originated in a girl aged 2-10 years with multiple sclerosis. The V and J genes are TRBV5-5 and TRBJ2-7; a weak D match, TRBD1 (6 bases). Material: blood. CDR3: CASSRSGARAPLYEQYF. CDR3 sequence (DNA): TGTGCTAGCAGCAGATCAGGGGCAAGAGCCCCACTCTACGAGCAGTACTTC.